The next 22 T cell receptor beta chains were all read from a single sample in a study of T cells in Graves' hyperthyroidism and ophthalmopathy. Using RNA transcripts as the source, TCR beta CDR3 regions were amplified. A first-round RT-PCR of the TCR CDR3 used the HTBI primer set. TCRdb recomputed calls from the multiplex PCR reads with MiXCR, one row per CDR3 protein. The data show 500,000 to 800,000 distinct CDR3 sequences, 45% seen once. The specimen was peripheral blood or thyroid tissue (not recorded which). These receptors came from an adult man with Graves' disease, either hyperthyroidism or ophthalmopathy (not recorded which).

The V gene is TRBV19, the J gene TRBJ1-2; 9 nucleotides align to TRBD1. The V gene end was trimmed by 4 bases and the J gene end by 7 bases; junction bases not matched to a gene: 13. Germline CDR1 and CDR2: LNHDA and SQIVND (reference sequence). This CDR3 is built from 16 residues. CDR3: CASSTRNDRGVGGYTF. CDR3 DNA: TGTGCCAGTAGTACTCGGAATGACAGGGGGGTAGGTGGCTACACCTTC. The full variable domain, with the rest looked up from reference TRBV19 and TRBJ1-2, is DGGITQSPKYLFRKEGQNVTLSCEQNLNHDAMYWYRQDPGQGLRLIYYSQIVNDFQKGDIAEGYSVSREKKESFPLTVTSAQKNPTAFYLCASSTRNDRGVGGYTFGSGTRLTVV.

Ten or more counts support this clonotype. V and J are TRBV10-2 and TRBJ1-6; 8 bases line up with TRBD1. V lost 5 bases to trimming and J lost 7 bases; unmatched junction nucleotides: 4. The CDR3 consists of 14 residues. Germline CDR1 is WSHSY and CDR2 is SAAADI. CDR3 residues: CASSQGANNSPLHF. The CDR3 nucleotides are TGCGCCAGCAGTCAGGGGGCAAACAATTCACCCCTCCACTTT.

A few counts support this clonotype. The chain recombines TRBV14 with TRBJ2-7, with D possibly TRBD2 on 5 matching bases. The CDR3 has 15 residues. Germline V gene data show CDR1 as SGHDN and CDR2 as FVKESK. The V gene lost 1 base and the J gene lost 3 bases, with 13 bases spanning the gap. The CDR3 loop reads CASSQGVLVDYEQYF. The CDR3 DNA reads as TGTGCCAGCAGCCAAGGCGTACTAGTTGACTACGAGCAGTACTTC. The full variable domain, rest sourced from reference TRBV14 and TRBJ2-7, is EAGVTQFPSHSVIEKGQTVTLRCDPISGHDNLYWYRRVMGKEIKFLLHFVKESKQDESGMPNNRFLAERTGGTYSTLKVQPAELEDSGVYFCASSQGVLVDYEQYFGPGTRLTVT.

This clonotype was seen many times. The chain has TRBV29-1 and TRBJ1-2, with a weak D call TRBD1 (5 bases). Germline assignment: CDR1 SQVTM and CDR2 ANQGSEA. V was shortened by 3 bases and J by 2 bases, with 10 bases between the two germline ends. This CDR3 is 13 amino acids long. The CDR3 sequence: CSVDGQGNYGYTF. CDR3 DNA sequence: TGCAGCGTTGACGGTCAGGGAAACTATGGCTACACCTTC.

This clonotype was seen a handful of times. The V call is TRBV2, the J call TRBJ2-5; D ambiguous. The CDR3 spans 13 residues. CDR1 is SNHLY, CDR2 FYNNEI, per germline. Trimming left V 7 bases short and J 3 bases short, with 12 bases between. CDR3 region: CASKELGEETQYF. The CDR3 nucleotides read TGTGCCAGCAAGGAACTCGGAGAAGAGACCCAGTACTTC.

The chain combines TRBV7-2 with TRBJ1-4; the match to TRBD1 covers 8 bases. Trimming cost V 0 bases and J 2 bases; bases outside gene matches: 8. Per germline, CDR1 SGHTA and CDR2 FQGNSA. The CDR3 spans 18 residues. CDR3 nucleotides: TGTGCCAGCAGCTTAGCGGGGTCAGGGGGCCTGACTAATGAAAAACTGTTTTTT. It translates to CASSLAGSGGLTNEKLFF.

The rearrangement uses TRBV25-1 and TRBJ2-5, with D tentatively TRBD1 or TRBD2 (5 bases each). V lost 3 bases and J 3 bases, leaving 8 bases between the germline ends. The CDR3 extends over 13 amino acids. Germline lookup yields CDR1 MGHDK and CDR2 SYGVNS. The CDR3: CASSDRDEETQYF. CDR3 nucleotides: TGTGCCAGCAGTGACAGGGACGAAGAGACCCAGTACTTC.

This sequence joins TRBV7-9 and TRBJ2-5, with TRBD2 identical over 12 bases. CDR3 length: 16 amino acids. CDR1 is SEHNR and CDR2 is FQNEAQ in the germline V gene (reference sequence). After removal of 5 bases from V and 5 bases from J, the junction contained 9 bases not matched to a gene. The CDR3 sequence is CASSDTSGGLSETQYF. The CDR3 coding sequence is TGTGCCAGCAGCGACACTAGCGGGGGGTTAAGTGAGACCCAGTACTTC.

This clonotype showed up just a few times. The chain is built from TRBV6-1 and TRBJ1-5, with D perhaps TRBD1 (5 bases). The CDR3 contains 15 residues. Germline V gene sequence: CDR1 MNHNS, CDR2 SASEGT. Between the trimmed V and J ends, which lost 5 bases and 9 bases, there was a span of 20 bases. Here the CDR3 DNA reads TGTGCCAGCAGTTACTCGTGGGTGGCGGGGCGGCCCCAGCATTTT. It yields the protein CASSYSWVAGRPQHF.

This clonotype was seen a handful of times. The gene calls are TRBV10-3 and TRBJ1-5, with a tentative D call TRBD1 (5 bases). The CDR3 extends over 14 amino acids. V lost 6 bases to trimming and J lost 7 bases, with 16 bases between them. The germline gives CDR1 ENHRY, CDR2 SYGVKD. The CDR3 protein is CAISPGRGEQPQHF. The CDR3 DNA sequence: TGTGCCATCAGCCCCGGTAGAGGGGAGCAGCCCCAGCATTTT.

Comments on this clonotype: This could be a read error, since a much larger clone is one nucleotide away. The rearrangement links TRBV7-2 to TRBJ2-5; 9 bases line up with TRBD2. This CDR3 region has 16 residues. The germline V gene has CDR1 SGHTA and CDR2 FQGNSA. J gave up 7 bases and V 5 bases, and 14 bases lay outside the gene matches. As DNA, the CDR3 is TGTGCCAGCAGCCAAGCGTTGCGGGGGGGCCTTGGGACCCAGTACTTC. It yields the protein CASSQALRGGLGTQYF.

The chain carries TRBV29-1 and TRBJ2-2; D uncertain. Germline CDR1 and CDR2: SQVTM and ANQGSEA. The V and J ends lost 4 bases and 7 bases respectively, with 10 bases between them. The CDR3 length is 12 residues. The CDR3 DNA reads TGCAGCGTTGGTACTTTCGGCGGGGAGCTGTTTTTT. Its translation: CSVGTFGGELFF.

This clonotype came up many times. This chain joins TRBV15 and TRBJ1-5; a weak D match, TRBD1 (5 bases). CDR1 is LNHNV and CDR2 is YYDKDF in the germline V gene (reference sequence). CDR3 length: 18 residues. Trimming took 0 bases from V and 3 from J, leaving 18 bases between them. CDR3 bases: TGTGCCACCAGCAGAGATTTGAGGGGATTGGGGGACAATCAGCCCCAGCATTTT. Translated: CATSRDLRGLGDNQPQHF.

The chain links TRBV7-3 to TRBJ2-5; 8 positions agree with TRBD2. The CDR3 is 16 residues long. Germline-derived CDR1 and CDR2 are SGHTA and FQGTGA. The V gene end was trimmed by 5 bases and the J gene end by 2 bases; junction bases not matched to a gene: 10. This CDR3 reads CASSPLAGGSQETQYF. The CDR3, as DNA: TGTGCCAGCAGCCCCCTGGCGGGGGGATCGCAAGAGACCCAGTACTTC.

This clonotype showed up many times. V and J are TRBV6-6 and TRBJ1-6; TRBD1 matches 9 bases. CDR1 is MNHNY, CDR2 SVGAGI, per germline (reference sequence). With 5 bases clipped from V and 5 bases from J, the junction kept 10 bases outside the gene matches. There are 17 residues in the CDR3. CDR3 sequence: CASSRTGGLWDNSPLHF. CDR3 DNA: TGTGCCAGCAGTAGAACAGGGGGCCTGTGGGATAATTCACCCCTCCACTTT.

The chain is built from TRBV19 and TRBJ1-5, with D possibly TRBD1 on 5 matching bases. Germline CDR1 LNHDA, CDR2 SQIVND (reference sequence). Trimming removed 1 base from V and 1 base from J, with 11 bases in between. The CDR3 contains 16 residues. This chain's CDR3 is CASSIAGGKSNQPQHF. The DNA of the CDR3 is TGTGCCAGTAGTATAGCTGGGGGAAAGAGCAATCAGCCCCAGCATTTT.

The rearrangement joins TRBV9 to TRBJ1-5; D is unresolved. The CDR3 totals 14 residues. CDR1 and CDR2 from the germline V gene are SGDLS and YYNGEE. V was shortened by 4 bases and J by 1 base, with 9 bases between the two germline ends. Here the CDR3 reads CASSPMQSNQPQHF. CDR3 bases: TGTGCCAGCAGCCCTATGCAGAGCAATCAGCCCCAGCATTTT. Full variable domain (rest looked up from reference TRBV9 and TRBJ1-5): DSGVTQTPKHLITATGQRVTLRCSPRSGDLSVYWYQQSLDQGLQFLIQYYNGEERAKGNILERFSAQQFPDLHSELNLSSLELGDSALYFCASSPMQSNQPQHFGDGTRLSIL.

This clonotype was observed a few times. The V and J genes are TRBV5-1 and TRBJ2-2; no firm D call. Germline loops: CDR1 SGHRS, CDR2 YFSETQ. CDR3 length equals 13 residues. Trimming took 0 bases from V and 8 from J, leaving 8 bases between them. The CDR3 DNA sequence: TGCGCCAGCAGCTTGGAAGCTACGGGGGAGCTGTTTTTT. Encoded protein: CASSLEATGELFF.

This clonotype occurred many times. DNA for the CDR3: TGTGCCATCAGTCGCGGACAAGCTAATGAAAAACTGTTTTTT. Encoded protein: CAISRGQANEKLFF. J is TRBJ1-4 and V is TRBV10-3; tentatively, D is TRBD1 (5 bases). Germline V gene lookup returns CDR1 ENHRY and CDR2 SYGVKD. The CDR3 runs 14 residues. Trimming shortened V by 5 bases and J by 3 bases, and 10 bases separated the two germline ends.

The rearrangement joins TRBV9 to TRBJ1-2; 9 bases match TRBD1. The CDR3 length is 13 residues. CDR1 is SGDLS, CDR2 YYNGEE, per germline. With 2 bases clipped from V and 10 bases from J, the junction kept 6 bases outside the gene matches. Here the CDR3 reads CASSVRDRADYTF. Here the CDR3 DNA reads TGTGCCAGCAGCGTCCGGGACAGGGCAGACTACACCTTC.

The chain combines TRBV24-1 with TRBJ1-2, with 8 bases matching TRBD1. The CDR3 loop spans 15 amino acids. Germline-derived CDR1 and CDR2 are KGHDR and SFDVKD. V was pared by 5 bases and J by 3 bases, with 7 bases of the junction left unmatched. CDR3 protein: CATSVSGGADYGYTF. CDR3 DNA sequence: TGTGCCACCAGTGTCTCAGGGGGCGCGGACTATGGCTACACCTTC.

The table lists this clonotype with many counts. The chain links TRBV7-6 to TRBJ1-6, with D possibly TRBD1 on 5 matching bases. CDR1 and CDR2 (germline): SGHVS, FNYEAQ. CDR3 length equals 14 residues. V gave up 3 bases and J gave up 10 bases, with 13 bases separating them. The CDR3 is CASSLTDRGSPLHF. As DNA, the CDR3 is TGTGCCAGCAGCTTGACAGACCGTGGGTCACCCCTCCACTTT.